This TCR beta chain was identified during a study of shared clonotypes between healthy human individuals. As for this clone: Its cognate antigen is unknown.

Study results and caveats: Few donors restricted represented genetic and exposure-history diversity.

Investigators spread the genomic DNA of each subset evenly over several immunoSEQ plates. Clones were sequenced by immunoSEQ multiplex PCR, and TCRdb holds only the in-frame ones, with some missing. Among 980,000 or so clones listed, approximately 80% were seen once. Between the trimmed V and J ends, which lost 5 bases and 1 base, there was a span of 20 bases. CDR3 length: 17 residues. Germline loops: CDR1 SEHNR, CDR2 FQNEAQ (reference sequence). The specimen was memory CD4+ T cells sorted from blood. The subset was: CD45RA-negative fraction. The chain joins TRBV7-9 to TRBJ1-2; the D gene is possibly TRBD1 (5 bases). The clonotype was recovered from a young man in good health. This CDR3 reads CASSAVGTKGLNYGYTF. As DNA, the CDR3 is TGTGCCAGCAGCGCCGTCGGGACCAAAGGGCTTAACTATGGCTACACCTTC.